This TCR beta chain was retrieved from a study of vaccination and CD4 T cells after COVID-19. Looking at the study overall: Post-COVID draws followed diagnosis by a median about 100 days (range 35 to 161).

Treatment defined: approximately nine-day PBMC culture with coronavirus spike peptide pools or control peptides (ViraFEST assay). Before TCRs were sequenced, ViraFEST expanded antigen-specific T cells with peptide pools. Researchers used the Oncomine TCR Beta short-read assay to sequence DNA from cultured CD4+ T cells. One entry per CDR3 protein results from TCRdb running MiXCR on the PCR reads. This table has over 15,000 distinct CDR3 sequences, roughly 46% appearing once. The V end was cut by 5 bases, the J end by 4 bases, with 13 bases between. This CDR3 has 14 amino acids. In germline, CDR1 is SGHNT, CDR2 YENEEA. With regard to this clonotype: Antigen: not known.

Sample: CD4+ T cells from blood, cultured in vitro, taken before SARS-CoV-2 vaccination. This chain uses TRBV11-3 with TRBJ2-3; D possibly corresponds to TRBD2 (7 bases). The sequence derives from a human donor who had recovered from COVID-19. The CDR3 DNA reads as TGTGCCAGCAGCCCGGGGGGCCGGGCAGATACGCAGTATTTT. It specifies CASSPGGRADTQYF.